This paragraph covers one T cell receptor (beta chain) sequence. These data originate in a study of blood T cell repertoires in COVID-19. Per germline, CDR1 MNHEY and CDR2 SVGEGT. The CDR3 totals 16 residues. Between the trimmed V and J ends, which lost 0 bases and 3 bases, there was a span of 12 bases. Repertoires were generated with immunoSEQ multiplex PCR, while TCRdb's copy carries only in-frame clones and drops some. The sample lists some 400,000 clones, under 90% occurring once. The sample was PBMCs or T cells enriched from blood (not recorded which). This chain connects TRBV6-2 or TRBV6-3 to TRBJ2-1; tentative D call: TRBD2 (5 bases). The clonotype originates from a woman aged 25 to 45 who had recovered from COVID-19. The CDR3 sequence: CASSYSIAQVYNEQFF. The CDR3 bases are TGTGCCAGCAGTTACTCAATAGCGCAGGTCTACAATGAGCAGTTCTTC.